Presented here are 2 T cell receptor beta chains from one specimen sequenced in a study of naive and memory T cell subsets. The beta constant-region primer was an equimolar mix of two oligonucleotides covering TRBC1 and TRBC2. From the UMI-ligation and nested PCR reads, TCRdb called clonotypes with MiXCR, one entry per CDR3 protein. The profile shows fewer than 40,000 distinct CDR3 sequences, about an eighth of them singletons. The specimen sequenced was effector memory CD4+ T cells from blood. Sample subset: effector memory, CD45RA- CD27-. These receptors all stem from a human donor in good health.

This clonotype came up many times. The rearrangement links TRBV6-5 to TRBJ1-2, with D maybe TRBD1 (6 bases). Trimming removed 0 bases at V and 0 bases at J, with 11 bases between. Germline assignment: CDR1 MNHEY and CDR2 SVGAGI. The CDR3 is 16 residues long. CDR3 nucleotides: TGTGCCAGCAGTTACTCACAGGGAGAAGCTAACTATGGCTACACCTTC. It yields the protein CASSYSQGEANYGYTF.

CDR3 bases: TGTGCCATCAGTAGGGGGGGCCTTAACTATGGCTACACCTTC. It specifies CAISRGGLNYGYTF. The rearrangement links TRBV10-3 to TRBJ1-2; a possible D gene is TRBD1 (6 bases). The germline gives CDR1 ENHRY, CDR2 SYGVKD. V was shortened by 5 bases and J by 1 base, with 11 bases between the two germline ends. The CDR3 loop spans 14 amino acids.